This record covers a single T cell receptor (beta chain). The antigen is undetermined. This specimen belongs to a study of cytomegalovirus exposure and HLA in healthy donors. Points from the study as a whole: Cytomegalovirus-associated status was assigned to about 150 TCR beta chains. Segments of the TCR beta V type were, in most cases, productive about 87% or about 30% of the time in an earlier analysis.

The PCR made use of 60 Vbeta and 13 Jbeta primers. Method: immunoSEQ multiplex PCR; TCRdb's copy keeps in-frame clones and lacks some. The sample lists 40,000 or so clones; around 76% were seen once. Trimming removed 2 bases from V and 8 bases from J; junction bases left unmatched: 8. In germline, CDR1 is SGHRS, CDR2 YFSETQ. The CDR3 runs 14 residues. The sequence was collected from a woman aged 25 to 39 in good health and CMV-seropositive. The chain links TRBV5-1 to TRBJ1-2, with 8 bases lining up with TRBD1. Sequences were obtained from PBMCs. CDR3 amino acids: CASSFTVTGDGYTF. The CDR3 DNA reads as TGCGCCAGCAGCTTCACGGTGACAGGGGACGGCTACACCTTC.